This T cell receptor beta chain was documented in a study of cytomegalovirus exposure and HLA in healthy donors. Study results and limitations: Serostatus for CMV was the only available immune exposure information. A missense variant in DCLRE1C was later tied to TCR beta V- and J-gene trimming.

Germline V gene sequence: CDR1 SGHAT, CDR2 FQNNGV. Trimming left V 2 bases short and J 15 bases short, with 13 bases between. This CDR3 contains 12 residues. Remarks on this clone: The antigen remains undetermined.

It was with 60 Vbeta and 13 Jbeta primers that the PCR ran. Assay used: immunoSEQ multiplex PCR; TCRdb lists only in-frame clones, some missing. The sample yields about 130,000 clones, about 80% seen once. The TCR comes from a man aged 25 to 40 in good health and CMV-seronegative. The specimen was PBMCs. The V call is TRBV11-2, the J call TRBJ1-4; the D is unclear. CDR3 in DNA: TGTGCCAGCAGCTTATTCGCGGGTGTGGTGTTTTTT. Protein product: CASSLFAGVVFF.